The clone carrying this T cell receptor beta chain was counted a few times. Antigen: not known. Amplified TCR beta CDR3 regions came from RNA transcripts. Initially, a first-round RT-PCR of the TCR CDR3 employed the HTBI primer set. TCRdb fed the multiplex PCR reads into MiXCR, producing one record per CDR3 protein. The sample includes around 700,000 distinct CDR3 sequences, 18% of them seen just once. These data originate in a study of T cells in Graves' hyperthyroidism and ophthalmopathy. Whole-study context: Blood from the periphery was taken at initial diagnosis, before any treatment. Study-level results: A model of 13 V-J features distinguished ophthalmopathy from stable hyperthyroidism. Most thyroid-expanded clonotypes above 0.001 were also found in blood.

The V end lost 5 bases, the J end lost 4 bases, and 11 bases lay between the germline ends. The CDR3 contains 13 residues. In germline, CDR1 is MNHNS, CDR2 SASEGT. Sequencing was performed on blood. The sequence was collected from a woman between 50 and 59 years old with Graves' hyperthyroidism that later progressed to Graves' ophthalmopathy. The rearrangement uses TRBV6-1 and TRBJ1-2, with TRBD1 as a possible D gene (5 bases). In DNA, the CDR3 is TGTGCCAGCAGTAAGGACAACCTCTATGGCTACACCTTC. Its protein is CASSKDNLYGYTF.